This T cell receptor beta chain is from a study of OX40 agonist ivuxolimab in advanced cancers. The overall study: Three individuals attained partial responses, comprising one hepatocellular carcinoma case and two cutaneous melanoma cases. Findings of the study overall: No determination was made of the antigen specificity of the expanded peripheral T cells.

Sampling times: baseline, cycle 4 day 1, cycle 7 day 1. About this clone: The target antigen is unknown.

V was cut by 9 bases and J by 0 bases, with 12 bases left in between. Germline V lookup: CDR1 WNHNN, CDR2 SYGVQD (reference sequence). The CDR3 length is 14 residues. Here immunoSEQ multiplex PCR was the method, and the copy in TCRdb shows in-frame clones only, minus some. Counted here are around 81,000 clones, 88% occurring once; the ten biggest clones make up about 0.9%. The clonotype comes from an adult with an advanced solid tumor such as melanoma, head and neck, liver or kidney cancer. The chain joins TRBV10-1 to TRBJ1-3; maybe TRBD1 (6 bases). The starting material was CD4+ or CD8+ T cells sorted from blood, obtained in a trial of the OX40 agonist ivuxolimab. The CDR3 coding sequence is TGCGCCAGAGGACAGTACCACTCTGGAAACACCATATATTTT. Protein sequence: CARGQYHSGNTIYF.